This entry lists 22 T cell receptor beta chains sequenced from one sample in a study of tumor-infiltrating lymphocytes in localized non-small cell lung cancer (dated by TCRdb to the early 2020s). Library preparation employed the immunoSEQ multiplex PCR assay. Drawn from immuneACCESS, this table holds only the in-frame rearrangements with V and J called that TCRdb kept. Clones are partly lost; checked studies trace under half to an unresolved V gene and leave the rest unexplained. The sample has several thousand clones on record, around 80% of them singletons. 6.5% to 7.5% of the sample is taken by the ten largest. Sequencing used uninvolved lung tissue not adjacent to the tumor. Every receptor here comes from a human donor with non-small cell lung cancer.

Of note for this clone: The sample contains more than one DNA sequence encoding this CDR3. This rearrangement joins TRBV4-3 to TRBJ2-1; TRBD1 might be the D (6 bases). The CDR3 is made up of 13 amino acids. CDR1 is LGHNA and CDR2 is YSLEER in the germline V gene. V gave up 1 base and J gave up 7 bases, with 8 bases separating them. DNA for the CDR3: TGCGCCAGCAGCCAAGGAAGGGGGAATGAGCAGTTCTTC. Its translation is CASSQGRGNEQFF.

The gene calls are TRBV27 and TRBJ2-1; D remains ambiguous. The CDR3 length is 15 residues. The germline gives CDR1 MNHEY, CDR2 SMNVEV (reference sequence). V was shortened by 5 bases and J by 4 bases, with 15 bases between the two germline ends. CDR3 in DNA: TGTGCCAGCAGTCCATTCGTATTTGGGTACAATGAGCAGTTCTTC. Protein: CASSPFVFGYNEQFF.

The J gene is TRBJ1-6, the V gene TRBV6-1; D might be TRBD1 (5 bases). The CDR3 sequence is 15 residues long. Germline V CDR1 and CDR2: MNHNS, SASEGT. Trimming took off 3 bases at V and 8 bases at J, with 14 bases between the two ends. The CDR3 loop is CASSDSQGLYSPLHF. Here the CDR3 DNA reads TGTGCCAGCAGTGATTCTCAGGGCCTTTATTCACCCCTCCACTTT.

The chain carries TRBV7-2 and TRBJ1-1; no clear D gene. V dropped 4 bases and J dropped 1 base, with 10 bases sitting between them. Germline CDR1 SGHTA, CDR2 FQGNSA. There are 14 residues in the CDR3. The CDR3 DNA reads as TGTGCCAGCAGCTGGTTGACACCGAACACTGAAGCTTTCTTT. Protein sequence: CASSWLTPNTEAFF.

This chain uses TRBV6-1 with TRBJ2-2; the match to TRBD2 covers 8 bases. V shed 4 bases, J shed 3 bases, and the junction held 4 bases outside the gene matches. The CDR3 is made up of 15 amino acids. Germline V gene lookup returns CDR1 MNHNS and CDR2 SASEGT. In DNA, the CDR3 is TGTGCCAGCAGTGGCAGTAGCGGGGACACCGGGGAGCTGTTTTTT. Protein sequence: CASSGSSGDTGELFF.

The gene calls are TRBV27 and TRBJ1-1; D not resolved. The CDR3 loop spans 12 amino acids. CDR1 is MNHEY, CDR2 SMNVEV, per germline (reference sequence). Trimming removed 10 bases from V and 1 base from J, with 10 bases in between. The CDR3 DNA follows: TGTGCCACCTTGGCAGGGAACACTGAAGCTTTCTTT. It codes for CATLAGNTEAFF.

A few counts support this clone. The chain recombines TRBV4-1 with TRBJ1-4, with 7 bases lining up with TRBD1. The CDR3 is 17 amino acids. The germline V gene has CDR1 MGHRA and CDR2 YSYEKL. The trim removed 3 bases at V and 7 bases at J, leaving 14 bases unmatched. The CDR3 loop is CASSQSSYRGDGEKLFF. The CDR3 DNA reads TGCGCCAGCAGCCAGTCGTCATACAGGGGAGATGGTGAAAAACTGTTTTTT.

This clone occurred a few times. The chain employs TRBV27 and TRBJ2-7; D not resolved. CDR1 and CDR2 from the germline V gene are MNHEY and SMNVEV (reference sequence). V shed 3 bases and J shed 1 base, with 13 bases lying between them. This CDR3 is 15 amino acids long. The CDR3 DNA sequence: TGTGCCAGCAGTTTGGGCCCGGGTCGTTCCTACGAGCAGTACTTC. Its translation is CASSLGPGRSYEQYF.

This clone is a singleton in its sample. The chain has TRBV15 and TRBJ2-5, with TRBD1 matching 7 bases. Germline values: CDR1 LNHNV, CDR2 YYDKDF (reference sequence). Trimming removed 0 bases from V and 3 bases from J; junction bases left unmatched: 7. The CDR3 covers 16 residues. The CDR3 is CATSREGAGGKETQYF. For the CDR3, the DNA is TGTGCCACCAGCAGAGAGGGCGCAGGGGGAAAAGAGACCCAGTACTTC.

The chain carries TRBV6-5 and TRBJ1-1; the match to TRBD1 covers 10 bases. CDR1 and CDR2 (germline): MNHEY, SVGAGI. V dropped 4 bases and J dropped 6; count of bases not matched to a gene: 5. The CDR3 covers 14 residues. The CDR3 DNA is TGTGCCAGCAGTTCCGGGACAGGGGTCCCTGAAGCTTTCTTT. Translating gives CASSSGTGVPEAFF.

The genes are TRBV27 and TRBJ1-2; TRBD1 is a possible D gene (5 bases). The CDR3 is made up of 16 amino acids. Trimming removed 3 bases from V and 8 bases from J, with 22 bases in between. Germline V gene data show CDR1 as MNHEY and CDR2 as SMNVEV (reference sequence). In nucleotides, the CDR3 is TGTGCCAGCAGTTTCTCCGGGACCCTGGGGAGGATCGGCTACACCTTC. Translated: CASSFSGTLGRIGYTF.

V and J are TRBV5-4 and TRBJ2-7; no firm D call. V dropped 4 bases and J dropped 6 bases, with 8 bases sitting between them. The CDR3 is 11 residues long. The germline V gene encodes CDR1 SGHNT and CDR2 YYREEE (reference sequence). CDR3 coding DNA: TGTGCCAGCAGCGATGGACGCGAGCAGTACTTC. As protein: CASSDGREQYF.

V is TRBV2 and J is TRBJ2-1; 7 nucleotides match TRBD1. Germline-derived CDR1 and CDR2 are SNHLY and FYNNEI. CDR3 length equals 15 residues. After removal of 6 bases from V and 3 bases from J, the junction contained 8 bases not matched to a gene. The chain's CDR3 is CASSLRGGHYNEQFF. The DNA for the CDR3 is TGTGCCAGCAGCCTCAGAGGGGGCCACTACAATGAGCAGTTCTTC.

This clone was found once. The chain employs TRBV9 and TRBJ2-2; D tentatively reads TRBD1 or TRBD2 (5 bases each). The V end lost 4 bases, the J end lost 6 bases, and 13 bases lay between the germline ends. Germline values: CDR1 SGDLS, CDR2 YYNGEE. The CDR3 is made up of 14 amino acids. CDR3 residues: CASSPRGTSGELFF. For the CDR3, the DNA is TGTGCCAGCAGCCCCCGGGGCACGTCCGGGGAGCTGTTTTTT. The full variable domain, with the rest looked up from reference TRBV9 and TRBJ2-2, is DSGVTQTPKHLITATGQRVTLRCSPRSGDLSVYWYQQSLDQGLQFLIQYYNGEERAKGNILERFSAQQFPDLHSELNLSSLELGDSALYFCASSPRGTSGELFFGEGSRLTVL.

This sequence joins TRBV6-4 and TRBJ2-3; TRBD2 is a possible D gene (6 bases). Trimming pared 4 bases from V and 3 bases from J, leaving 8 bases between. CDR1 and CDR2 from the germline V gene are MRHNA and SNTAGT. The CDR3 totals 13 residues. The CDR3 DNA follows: TGTGCCAGCAGTGCGGGGGAGACAGATACGCAGTATTTT. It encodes CASSAGETDTQYF.

CDR3 nucleotides: TGTGCCAGCAAGGGGCGGGGGGGCGCTGAGACCCAGTACTTC. Translation: CASKGRGGAETQYF. V usage is TRBV2 and J usage is TRBJ2-5, with 9 bases identical to TRBD2. Losses at the gene ends were 7 bases for V and 5 bases for J; bases not matched to a gene: 8. There are 14 residues in the CDR3. In germline, CDR1 is SNHLY, CDR2 FYNNEI.

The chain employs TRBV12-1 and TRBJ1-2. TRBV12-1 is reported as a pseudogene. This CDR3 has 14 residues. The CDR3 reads CASSILSQNYGYTF. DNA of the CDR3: TGTGCCAGCAGCATCTTAAGCCAAAACTATGGCTACACCTTC.

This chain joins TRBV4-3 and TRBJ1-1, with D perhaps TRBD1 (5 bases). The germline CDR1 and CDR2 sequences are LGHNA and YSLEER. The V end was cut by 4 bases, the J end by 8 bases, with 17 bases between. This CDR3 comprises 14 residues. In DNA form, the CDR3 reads TGCGCCAGCAGCCGTACCTGGGGGTCGGGGGAAGCTTTCTTT. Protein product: CASSRTWGSGEAFF.

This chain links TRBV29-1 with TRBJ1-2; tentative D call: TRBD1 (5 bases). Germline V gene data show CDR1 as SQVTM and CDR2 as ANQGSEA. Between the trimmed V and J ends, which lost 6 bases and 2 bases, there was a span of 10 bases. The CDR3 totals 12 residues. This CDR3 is CSVEQENYGYTF. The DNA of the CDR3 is TGCAGCGTCGAACAGGAAAACTATGGCTACACCTTC.

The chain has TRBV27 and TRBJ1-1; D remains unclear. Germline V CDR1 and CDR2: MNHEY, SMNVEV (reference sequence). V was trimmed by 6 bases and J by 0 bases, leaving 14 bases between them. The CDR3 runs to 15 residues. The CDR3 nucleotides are TGTGCCAGCAGGCGGTATCGGCAGATGAACACTGAAGCTTTCTTT. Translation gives CASRRYRQMNTEAFF.

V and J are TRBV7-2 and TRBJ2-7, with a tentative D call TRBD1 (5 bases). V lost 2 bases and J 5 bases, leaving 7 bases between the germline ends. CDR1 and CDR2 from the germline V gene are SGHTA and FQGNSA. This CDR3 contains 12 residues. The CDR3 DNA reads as TGTGCCAGCAGCTTACAGGGTAACGAGCAGTACTTC. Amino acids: CASSLQGNEQYF.

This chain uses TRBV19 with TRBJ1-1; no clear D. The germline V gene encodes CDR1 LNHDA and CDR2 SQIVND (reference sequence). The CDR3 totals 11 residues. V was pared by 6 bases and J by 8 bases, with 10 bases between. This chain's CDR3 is CASSLVGEAFF. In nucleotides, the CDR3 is TGTGCCAGTAGCCTGGTGGGGGAAGCTTTCTTT. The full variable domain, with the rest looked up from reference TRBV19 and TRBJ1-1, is DGGITQSPKYLFRKEGQNVTLSCEQNLNHDAMYWYRQDPGQGLRLIYYSQIVNDFQKGDIAEGYSVSREKKESFPLTVTSAQKNPTAFYLCASSLVGEAFFGQGTRLTVV.